What follows are 27 T cell receptor beta chains derived from one specimen sequenced in a study of T cells after yellow fever vaccination. TCRdb processed the 5' RACE reads anew with MiXCR; each CDR3 protein has one entry. The sample yields 280,000 or so distinct CDR3 sequences, less than 9.5% seen once. This material consisted of CD4+ T cells sorted from PBMCs, taken 5 days after the yellow fever booster vaccination. The receptors originated from a man between 18 and 29 years old who received the YFV17D yellow fever vaccine.

This chain connects TRBV7-2 to TRBJ1-2; 8 bases line up with TRBD1. Looked up from germline, CDR1 is SGHTA and CDR2 is FQGNSA. The junction had 9 bases not matched to a gene; V was cut back by 5 bases and J by 7 bases. This CDR3 contains 14 residues. The CDR3 here is CASSPQGQGRGYTF. The CDR3 DNA is TGTGCCAGCAGCCCCCAAGGACAGGGTCGTGGCTACACCTTC. The full variable domain, with the rest looked up from reference TRBV7-2 and TRBJ1-2, is GAGVSQSPSNKVTEKGKDVELRCDPISGHTALYWYRQSLGQGLEFLIYFQGNSAPDKSGLPSDRFSAERTGGSVSTLTIQRTQQEDSAVYLCASSPQGQGRGYTFGSGTRLTVV.

This clonotype has just a few counts. V usage is TRBV9 and J usage is TRBJ2-1; 9 bases agree with TRBD2. V lost 0 bases, J lost 4 bases, and 5 bases stayed unmatched. Per germline, CDR1 SGDLS and CDR2 YYNGEE. The CDR3 loop spans 16 amino acids. CDR3 coding DNA: TGTGCCAGCAGCGTAGCAGCGGGGGGAACATACAATGAGCAGTTCTTC. This gives the protein CASSVAAGGTYNEQFF.

This clonotype was counted a few times. This rearrangement joins TRBV12-3 or TRBV12-4 to TRBJ1-5; D not resolved. The CDR3 has 18 residues. CDR3: CELFLVWVKATGKGPQHF. CDR3 bases: TGTGAGCTCTTCTTGGTATGGGTGAAGGCAACGGGCAAAGGGCCCCAGCATTTT.

A few counts support this clonotype. The chain couples TRBV15 to TRBJ1-5, with no clear D. The CDR3 contains 16 residues. Germline CDR1 is LNHNV and CDR2 is YYDKDF (reference sequence). Trimming removed 0 bases at V and 0 bases at J, with 9 bases between. In DNA, the CDR3 is TGTGCCACCAGCAGAGATCGCCAGATTAGCAATCAGCCCCAGCATTTT. Protein: CATSRDRQISNQPQHF.

This chain connects TRBV6-2 or TRBV6-3 to TRBJ2-3; perhaps D is TRBD1 or TRBD2 (6 bases each). This CDR3 comprises 14 residues. V was clipped by 5 bases and J by 5 bases, with 14 bases between them. Germline assignment: CDR1 MNHEY and CDR2 SVGEGT. CDR3 DNA sequence: TGTGCCAGCAGTCTCCGGGGGCGGGAAGATACGCAGTATTTT. Translation: CASSLRGREDTQYF.

CDR3 region: CASSGAQGGSYNEQFF. CDR3 in DNA: TGCGCCAGCAGCGGGGCGCAGGGTGGGTCCTACAATGAGCAGTTCTTC. The chain links TRBV5-1 to TRBJ2-1; possibly TRBD1 for D (5 bases). V was cut by 4 bases and J by 1 base, with 15 bases left in between. This CDR3 spans 16 amino acids. Germline V gene sequence: CDR1 SGHRS, CDR2 YFSETQ.

This clonotype was recorded many times. This chain joins TRBV6-1 and TRBJ2-4; 9 bases are shared with TRBD1. Germline values: CDR1 MNHNS, CDR2 SASEGT. J lost 7 bases, V lost 4 bases, and 11 bases had no gene match. The CDR3 has 16 residues. The CDR3: CASSAGTGGQGNIQYF. CDR3 nucleotide sequence: TGTGCCAGCAGTGCCGGAACAGGGGGCCAGGGGAACATTCAGTACTTC.

The gene calls are TRBV20-1 and TRBJ1-1; D is ambiguous. Germline V gives CDR1 DFQATT, CDR2 SNEGSKA (reference sequence). This CDR3 is built from 15 residues. The germline V and J ends were trimmed by 3 bases and 5 bases, with 19 bases remaining between them. In DNA, the CDR3 is TGCAGTGCTAGTCGCCAAGCGATTACCCGAACTGAAGCTTTCTTT. Residues: CSASRQAITRTEAFF.

V and J are TRBV19 and TRBJ1-5, with D possibly matching TRBD1 (5 bases). The CDR3 is 13 residues long. Germline V gives CDR1 LNHDA, CDR2 SQIVND (reference sequence). V was shortened by 3 bases and J by 7 bases, with 10 bases between the two germline ends. The CDR3 region is CASSIGRDQPQHF. Here the CDR3 DNA reads TGTGCCAGTAGTATCGGCAGGGACCAGCCCCAGCATTTT.

This clonotype was counted ten times or more. The chain joins TRBV6-2 or TRBV6-3 to TRBJ2-2; 7 bases map to TRBD1. Germline V gene sequence: CDR1 MNHEY, CDR2 SVGEGT. This CDR3 region has 16 residues. J was trimmed by 3 bases and V by 4 bases; bases with no gene match: 8. CDR3 sequence: CASSSPGQWDTGELFF. Written as DNA, the CDR3 is TGTGCCAGCAGTTCGCCGGGACAGTGGGACACCGGGGAGCTGTTTTTT.

This clonotype was recorded a few times. The chain couples TRBV9 to TRBJ1-2; D remains unclear. There are 15 residues in the CDR3. Trimming removed 0 bases from V and 10 bases from J, with 19 bases in between. Germline V CDR1 and CDR2: SGDLS, YYNGEE. In nucleotides, the CDR3 is TGTGCCAGCAGCGTAGCAGTATATCCCGGGGAGGACTACACCTTC. Its translation: CASSVAVYPGEDYTF.

This clonotype has a handful of counts. The V gene is TRBV7-2, the J gene TRBJ1-1; no definite D call. This CDR3 region has 15 residues. Trimming removed 1 base at V and 7 bases at J, with 16 bases between. Germline values: CDR1 SGHTA, CDR2 FQGNSA. The CDR3 reads CASSLDRVILGEAFF. CDR3 DNA: TGTGCCAGCAGCTTAGATAGGGTCATCTTGGGTGAAGCTTTCTTT.

This clonotype showed up just a few times. The junction differs from germline at one of its ends, possibly a read error. The chain combines TRBV7-2 with TRBJ1-2; D is unclear. This CDR3 spans 14 amino acids. Germline V gene lookup returns CDR1 SGHTA and CDR2 FQGNSA. This CDR3 is CASTLDRRNYGYTF. The CDR3 DNA reads TGTGCCAGCACCTTAGACCGCCGGAACTATGGCTACACCTTC.

The table lists this clonotype with a few counts. The chain's CDR3 is CSASPADTQYF. The CDR3 DNA follows: TGCAGTGCTAGCCCCGCAGATACGCAGTATTTT. The V call is TRBV20-1, the J call TRBJ2-3, with D hard to call. Trimming took 3 bases from V and 4 from J, leaving 5 bases between them. The germline V gene has CDR1 DFQATT and CDR2 SNEGSKA (reference sequence). CDR3 length: 11 amino acids.

This clonotype was counted between two and nine times. The V call is TRBV18, the J call TRBJ2-1, with 7 positions matching TRBD2. The germline gives CDR1 KGHSH, CDR2 LQKENI. This CDR3 contains 15 residues. The V segment lost 2 bases and the J segment 7 bases; nucleotides outside the gene matches: 8. This CDR3 is CASSPDAGDWNEQFF. In DNA, the CDR3 is TGTGCCAGCTCACCAGATGCGGGGGATTGGAATGAGCAGTTCTTC.

The sample holds a few counts of this clonotype. The chain combines TRBV19 with TRBJ2-3, with TRBD2 matching over 7 bases. The CDR3 has 15 residues. The V segment lost 5 bases and the J segment 4 bases; nucleotides outside the gene matches: 9. Looked up from germline, CDR1 is LNHDA and CDR2 is SQIVND (reference sequence). The CDR3 DNA follows: TGTGCCAGTAGTTTCCTCGGCGGGGGTGCAGATACGCAGTATTTT. The encoded protein is CASSFLGGGADTQYF.

This clonotype was recorded a few times. The chain couples TRBV24-1 to TRBJ1-5, with D unclear. V was trimmed by 11 bases and J by 5 bases, leaving 24 bases between them. Germline loops: CDR1 KGHDR, CDR2 SFDVKD. There are 16 residues in the CDR3. The CDR3 nucleotides read TGTGCCAGCCTGCGACTCCATGGGTTCGTATATCAGCCCCAGCATTTT. Translating gives CASLRLHGFVYQPQHF.

This clonotype turned up a few times. J is TRBJ2-2 and V is TRBV5-1; TRBD1 might be the D (6 bases). V was trimmed by 4 bases and J by 7 bases, leaving 20 bases between them. This CDR3 has 16 amino acids. Germline CDR1 and CDR2: SGHRS and YFSETQ. The CDR3 protein is CASSPRAGEKGGELFF. The CDR3 DNA is TGCGCCAGCAGCCCCAGGGCAGGGGAAAAAGGCGGGGAGCTGTTTTTT.

This clonotype has only a few counts. CDR3 loop: CASSRLTSGGDTDTQYF. CDR3 sequence (DNA): TGTGCCAGCAGCCGCCTCACTAGCGGGGGGGACACAGATACGCAGTATTTT. The rearrangement uses TRBV13 and TRBJ2-3, with TRBD2 matching 13 bases. V was clipped by 5 bases and J by 2 bases; unmatched bases: 7. Germline V gene sequence: CDR1 PRHDT, CDR2 FYEKMQ (reference sequence). The CDR3 sequence is 17 residues long.

This clonotype was observed many times. The J gene is TRBJ1-5, the V gene TRBV12-3 or TRBV12-4; D gene ambiguous. The CDR3 consists of 14 residues. V lost 3 bases to trimming and J lost 2 bases, with 8 bases between them. The chain's CDR3 is CASSFLMGNQPQHF. CDR3 bases: TGTGCCAGCAGTTTTTTAATGGGCAATCAGCCCCAGCATTTT.

This chain joins TRBV6-5 and TRBJ2-3; 9 bases are shared with TRBD2. CDR3 length equals 13 residues. The V and J ends lost 8 bases and 6 bases, in that order; junction bases with no gene match: 6. Germline V gene sequence: CDR1 MNHEY, CDR2 SVGAGI. The CDR3 nucleotides are TGTGCCAGCGGGAGGCTAGCGGGGGATACGCAGTATTTT. Its protein is CASGRLAGDTQYF.

This clonotype turned up a few times. This chain connects TRBV2 to TRBJ2-6; weak D call: TRBD2 (7 bases). The V end was cut by 3 bases, the J end by 2 bases, with 11 bases between. The length of the CDR3 is 16 residues. CDR1 is SNHLY, CDR2 FYNNEI, per germline. The CDR3 reads CASSEGGPAGANVLTF. The CDR3 DNA reads as TGTGCCAGCAGTGAGGGGGGGCCGGCTGGGGCCAACGTCCTGACTTTC.

The genes are TRBV5-1 and TRBJ2-5; 8 bases fit TRBD2. The ends lost 1 base at V and 2 bases at J; junction bases unmatched: 4. CDR3 length: 15 residues. Germline V gene sequence: CDR1 SGHRS, CDR2 YFSETQ. DNA of the CDR3: TGCGCCAGCAGCTTGTTAGCTAGCGGGCAAGAGACCCAGTACTTC. Residues: CASSLLASGQETQYF.

This clonotype turned up a few times. The chain joins TRBV6-5 to TRBJ2-7, with D unclear. Germline V gives CDR1 MNHEY, CDR2 SVGAGI. There are 14 residues in the CDR3. V lost 0 bases to trimming and J lost 1 base, with 7 bases between them. This CDR3 is CASSYSVNSYEQYV. CDR3 DNA: TGTGCCAGCAGTTACTCGGTGAATTCCTACGAGCAGTACGTC.

There are a few counts of this clonotype. The CDR3 coding sequence is TGTGCCAGCAGCCCCCCATATGGAGCTAACTATGGCTACACCTTC. Residues: CASSPPYGANYGYTF. The V and J genes are TRBV3-1 and TRBJ1-2; no reliable D call. Trimming stripped 4 bases from V and 0 bases from J, with 12 bases between. The CDR3 runs to 15 residues. Germline assignment: CDR1 LGHDT and CDR2 YNNKEL (reference sequence).

This clonotype was seen only a few times. V gene TRBV14 combines with J gene TRBJ1-2; D not certain. Trimming left V 1 base short and J 8 bases short, with 8 bases between. CDR1 is SGHDN and CDR2 is FVKESK in the germline V gene. This CDR3 has 12 amino acids. CDR3 in DNA: TGTGCCAGCAGCCAAGCCTCTTACGGCTACACCTTC. This gives the protein CASSQASYGYTF.

This clonotype was seen a handful of times. The V call is TRBV15, the J call TRBJ2-1, with 7 bases fitting TRBD1. Germline V lookup: CDR1 LNHNV, CDR2 YYDKDF (reference sequence). The CDR3 consists of 15 residues. V lost 1 base to trimming and J lost 7 bases; unmatched junction nucleotides: 7. The CDR3 spells CATSRVRDSSNEQFF. The CDR3 region has the DNA TGTGCCACCAGCAGAGTTCGGGACAGTTCAAATGAGCAGTTCTTC.